The clone carrying this TCR beta chain was seen many times. Antigen: not known. These data are taken from a study of early T cells in non-severe SARS-CoV-2 infection. For the study at large: Sequenced bulk RNA came from whole blood that was unsorted, and chains were unpaired. General study points: VDJdb matching skewed toward anti-spike CD8 responses, missing private and CD4 specificities.

Germline V gene lookup returns CDR1 GTSNPN and CDR2 SVGIG (reference sequence). This CDR3 region has 16 residues. Losses at the gene ends were 3 bases for V and 4 bases for J; bases not matched to a gene: 7. In the library, individual cDNA molecules carried attached unique molecular identifiers. TCRdb ran MiXCR on the 5' RACE reads and lists one entry per CDR3 protein. Seen here are tens of thousands of distinct CDR3 sequences, more than 9% observed once, and the top ten hold approximately 4%. The sample consisted of whole blood. The sequence was obtained from an adult who was a healthcare worker with PCR-confirmed SARS-CoV-2 infection or an uninfected control (not recorded which). This chain joins TRBV30 and TRBJ2-5, with 14 bases that match TRBD2. The CDR3 DNA follows: TGTGCCTGGAGCAAAGAGGGACTAGCGGGAGCAGAGACCCAGTACTTC. Translated: CAWSKEGLAGAETQYF.